Described below is a single TCR beta chain sequence and its context. These data originate in a study of blood T cells in healthy people across ages. V dropped 4 bases and J dropped 2; count of bases not matched to a gene: 13. The CDR3 consists of 17 residues. Germline CDR1 reads SGHDN; CDR2 reads FVKESK. A second roughly 6 to 11 cycle PCR used barcoded and J-beta primers. TCRdb re-analysed the 5' RACE reads in MiXCR, keeping a single row per CDR3 protein. The table has approximately 770,000 distinct CDR3 sequences, 58% seen once; the top ten hold approximately 23%. This sequence joins TRBV14 and TRBJ2-7, with 8 bases that match TRBD1. This sequence originates from a man aged 25-45 years in good health. The sequencing input was blood. CDR3: CASSRRSGTGTPYEQYF. In DNA, the CDR3 is TGTGCCAGCAGCCGACGATCCGGGACAGGCACCCCCTACGAGCAGTACTTC.